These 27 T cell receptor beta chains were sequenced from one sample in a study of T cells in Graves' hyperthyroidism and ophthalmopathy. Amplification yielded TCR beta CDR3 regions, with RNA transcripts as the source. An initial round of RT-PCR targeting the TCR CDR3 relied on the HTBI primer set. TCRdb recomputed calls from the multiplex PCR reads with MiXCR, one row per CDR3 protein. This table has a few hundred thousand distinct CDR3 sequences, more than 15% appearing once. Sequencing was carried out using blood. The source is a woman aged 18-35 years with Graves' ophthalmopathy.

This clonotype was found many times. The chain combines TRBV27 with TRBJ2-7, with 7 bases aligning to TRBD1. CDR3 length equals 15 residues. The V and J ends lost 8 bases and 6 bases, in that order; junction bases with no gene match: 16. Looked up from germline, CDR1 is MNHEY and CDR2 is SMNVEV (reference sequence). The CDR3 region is CASRDPRDSRGEQYF. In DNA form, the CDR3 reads TGTGCCAGCCGCGATCCCCGGGACAGCCGGGGCGAGCAGTACTTC.

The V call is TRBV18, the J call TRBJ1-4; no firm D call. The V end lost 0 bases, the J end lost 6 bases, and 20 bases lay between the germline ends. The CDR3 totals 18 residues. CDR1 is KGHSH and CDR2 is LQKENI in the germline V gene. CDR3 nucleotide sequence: TGTGCCAGCTCACCACCTCCCGCGGAGGTCGCGGTGTATGAAAAACTGTTTTTT. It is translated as CASSPPPAEVAVYEKLFF.

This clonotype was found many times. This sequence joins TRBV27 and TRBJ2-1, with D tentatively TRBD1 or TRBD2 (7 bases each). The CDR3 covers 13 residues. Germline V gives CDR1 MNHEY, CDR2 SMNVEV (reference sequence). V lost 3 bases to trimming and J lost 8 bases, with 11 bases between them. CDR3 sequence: CASSFQGGHEQFF. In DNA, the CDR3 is TGTGCCAGCAGTTTCCAGGGGGGGCATGAGCAGTTCTTC.

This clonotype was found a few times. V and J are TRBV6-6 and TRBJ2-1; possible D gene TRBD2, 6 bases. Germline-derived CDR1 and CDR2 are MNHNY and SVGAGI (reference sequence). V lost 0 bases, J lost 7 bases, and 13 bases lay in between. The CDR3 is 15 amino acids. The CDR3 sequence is CASSYSRAGGNEQFF. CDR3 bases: TGTGCCAGCAGTTACTCGAGGGCCGGAGGGAATGAGCAGTTCTTC.

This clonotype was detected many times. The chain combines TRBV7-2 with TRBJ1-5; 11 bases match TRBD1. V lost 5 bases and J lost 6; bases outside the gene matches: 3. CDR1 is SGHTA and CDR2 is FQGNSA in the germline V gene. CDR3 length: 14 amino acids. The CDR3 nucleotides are TGTGCCAGCAGCCTGGACAGGGGGCCTCAGCCCCAGCATTTT. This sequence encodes CASSLDRGPQPQHF.

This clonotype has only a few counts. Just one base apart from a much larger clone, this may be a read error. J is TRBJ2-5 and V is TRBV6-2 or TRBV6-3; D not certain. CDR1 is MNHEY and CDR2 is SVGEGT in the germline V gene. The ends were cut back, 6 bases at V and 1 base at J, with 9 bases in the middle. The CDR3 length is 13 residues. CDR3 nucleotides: TGTGCCAGCAGCCCACGGTTCCAAGAGACCCAGTACTTC. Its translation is CASSPRFQETQYF.

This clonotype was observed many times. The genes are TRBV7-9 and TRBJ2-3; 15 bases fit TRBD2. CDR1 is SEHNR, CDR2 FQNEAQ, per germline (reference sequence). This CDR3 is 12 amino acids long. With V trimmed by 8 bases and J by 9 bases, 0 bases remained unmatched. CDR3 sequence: CASGTSGGTQYF. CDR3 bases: TGTGCCAGCGGGACTAGCGGGGGGACGCAGTATTTT.

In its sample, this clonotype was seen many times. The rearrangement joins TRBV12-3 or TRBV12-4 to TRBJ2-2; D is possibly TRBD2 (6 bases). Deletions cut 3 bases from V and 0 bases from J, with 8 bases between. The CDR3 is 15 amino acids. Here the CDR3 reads CASSLRGANTGELFF. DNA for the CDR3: TGTGCCAGCAGTTTGCGGGGCGCGAACACCGGGGAGCTGTTTTTT.

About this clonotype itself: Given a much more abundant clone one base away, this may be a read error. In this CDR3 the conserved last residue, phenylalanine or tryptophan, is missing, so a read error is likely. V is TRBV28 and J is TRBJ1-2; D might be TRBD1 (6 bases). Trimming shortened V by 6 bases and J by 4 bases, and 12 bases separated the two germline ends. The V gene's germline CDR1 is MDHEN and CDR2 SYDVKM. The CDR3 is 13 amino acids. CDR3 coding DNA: TGTGCCAGCAGCCCCCAGGGGTCCTATGGCTACACCCTC. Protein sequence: CASSPQGSYGYTL.

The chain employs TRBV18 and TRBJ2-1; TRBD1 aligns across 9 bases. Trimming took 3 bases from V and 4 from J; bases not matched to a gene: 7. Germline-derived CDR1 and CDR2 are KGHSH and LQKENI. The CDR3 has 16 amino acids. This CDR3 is CASSPPGTGRYNEQFF. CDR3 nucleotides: TGTGCCAGCTCACCTCCCGGGACAGGGAGGTACAATGAGCAGTTCTTC.

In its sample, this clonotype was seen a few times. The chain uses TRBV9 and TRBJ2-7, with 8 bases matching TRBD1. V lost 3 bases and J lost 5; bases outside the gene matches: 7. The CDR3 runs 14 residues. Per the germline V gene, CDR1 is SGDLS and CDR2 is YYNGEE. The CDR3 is CASSGSRGRDEQYF. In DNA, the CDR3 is TGTGCCAGCAGCGGATCCAGGGGGCGCGACGAGCAGTACTTC.

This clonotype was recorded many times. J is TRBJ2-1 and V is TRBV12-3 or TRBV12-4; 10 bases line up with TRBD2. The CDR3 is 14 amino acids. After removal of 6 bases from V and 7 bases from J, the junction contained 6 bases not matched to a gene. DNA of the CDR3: TGTGCCAGCAGCTCTAGCGGGGGTAGGAATGAGCAGTTCTTC. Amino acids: CASSSSGGRNEQFF.

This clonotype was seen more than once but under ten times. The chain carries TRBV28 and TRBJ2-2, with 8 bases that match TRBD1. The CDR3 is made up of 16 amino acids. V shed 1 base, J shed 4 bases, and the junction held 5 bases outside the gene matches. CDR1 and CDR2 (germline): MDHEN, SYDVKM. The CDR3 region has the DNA TGTGCCAGCAGTTTATCCATGACAGGGGTCACCGGGGAGCTGTTTTTT. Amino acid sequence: CASSLSMTGVTGELFF.

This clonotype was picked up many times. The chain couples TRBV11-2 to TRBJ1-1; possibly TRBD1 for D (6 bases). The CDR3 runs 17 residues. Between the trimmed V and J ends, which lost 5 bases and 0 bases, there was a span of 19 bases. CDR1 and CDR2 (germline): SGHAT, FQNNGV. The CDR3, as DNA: TGTGCCAGCAGCCCCAGGAGGGACAAAACCGTGAACACTGAAGCTTTCTTT. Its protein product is CASSPRRDKTVNTEAFF.

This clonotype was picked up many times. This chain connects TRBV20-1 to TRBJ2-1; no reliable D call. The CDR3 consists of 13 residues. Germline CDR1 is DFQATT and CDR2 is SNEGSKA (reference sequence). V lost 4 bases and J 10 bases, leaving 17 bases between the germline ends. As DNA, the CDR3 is TGCAGTGCTAAGGTTCCCAGCGACACCGAGCAGTTCTTC. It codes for CSAKVPSDTEQFF.

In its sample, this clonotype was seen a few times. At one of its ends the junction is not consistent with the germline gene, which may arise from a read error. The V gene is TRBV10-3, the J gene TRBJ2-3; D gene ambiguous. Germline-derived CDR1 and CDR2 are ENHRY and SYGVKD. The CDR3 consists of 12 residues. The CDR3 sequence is CASSDMTDTQYF. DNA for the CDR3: TGTGCCAGCAGTGACATGACTGATACGCAGTATTTT.

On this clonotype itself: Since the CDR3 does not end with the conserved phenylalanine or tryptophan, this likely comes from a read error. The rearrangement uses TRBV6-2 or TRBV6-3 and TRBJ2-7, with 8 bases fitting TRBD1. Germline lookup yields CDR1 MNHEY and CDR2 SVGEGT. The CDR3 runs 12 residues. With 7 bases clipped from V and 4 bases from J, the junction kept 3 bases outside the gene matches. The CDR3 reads CASTGQGYEQYL. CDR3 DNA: TGTGCCAGCACTGGACAGGGTTACGAGCAGTACCTC.

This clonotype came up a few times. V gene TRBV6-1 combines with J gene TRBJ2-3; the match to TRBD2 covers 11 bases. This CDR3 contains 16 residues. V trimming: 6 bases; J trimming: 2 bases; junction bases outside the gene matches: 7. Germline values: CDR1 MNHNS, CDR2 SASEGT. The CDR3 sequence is CASSPRLAGTTDTQYF. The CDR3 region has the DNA TGTGCCAGCAGCCCCAGACTAGCGGGGACCACAGATACGCAGTATTTT.

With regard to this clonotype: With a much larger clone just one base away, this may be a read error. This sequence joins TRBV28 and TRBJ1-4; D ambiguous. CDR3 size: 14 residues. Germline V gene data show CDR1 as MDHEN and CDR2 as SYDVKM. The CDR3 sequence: CASGLIDWSERLFF. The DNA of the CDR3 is TGTGCCAGCGGCCTGATCGATTGGAGTGAAAGACTGTTTTTT.

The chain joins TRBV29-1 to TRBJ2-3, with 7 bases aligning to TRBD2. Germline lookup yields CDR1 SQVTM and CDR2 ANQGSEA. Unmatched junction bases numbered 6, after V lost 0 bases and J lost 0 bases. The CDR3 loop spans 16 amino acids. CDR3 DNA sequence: TGCAGCGTTGAAGAGGGAGCGGGATCTAGCACAGATACGCAGTATTTT. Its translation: CSVEEGAGSSTDTQYF.

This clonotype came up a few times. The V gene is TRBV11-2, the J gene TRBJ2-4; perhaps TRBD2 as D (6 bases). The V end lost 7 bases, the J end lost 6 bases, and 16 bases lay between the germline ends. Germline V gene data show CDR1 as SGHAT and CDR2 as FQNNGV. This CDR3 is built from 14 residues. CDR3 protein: CASTPSGVGNIQYF. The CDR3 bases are TGTGCCAGCACCCCTTCGGGAGTTGGAAACATTCAGTACTTC. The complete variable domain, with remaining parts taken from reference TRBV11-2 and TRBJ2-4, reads EAGVAQSPRYKIIEKRQSVAFWCNPISGHATLYWYQQILGQGPKLLIQFQNNGVVDDSQLPKDRFSAERLKGVDSTLKIQPAKLEDSAVYLCASTPSGVGNIQYFGAGTRLSVL.

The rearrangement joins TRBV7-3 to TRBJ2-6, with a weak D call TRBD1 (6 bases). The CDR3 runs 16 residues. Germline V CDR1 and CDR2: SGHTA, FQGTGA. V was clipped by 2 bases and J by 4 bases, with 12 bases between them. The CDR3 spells CASSLLSGVGANVLTF. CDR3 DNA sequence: TGTGCCAGCAGCTTACTGTCAGGGGTGGGGGCCAACGTCCTGACTTTC.

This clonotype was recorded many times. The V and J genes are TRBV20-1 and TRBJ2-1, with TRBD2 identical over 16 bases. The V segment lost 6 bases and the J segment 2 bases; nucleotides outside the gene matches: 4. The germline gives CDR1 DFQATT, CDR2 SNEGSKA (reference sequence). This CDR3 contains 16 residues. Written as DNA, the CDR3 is TGCAGTGCAGGGACTAGCGGGAGGGGTCCCTACAATGAGCAGTTCTTC. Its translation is CSAGTSGRGPYNEQFF.

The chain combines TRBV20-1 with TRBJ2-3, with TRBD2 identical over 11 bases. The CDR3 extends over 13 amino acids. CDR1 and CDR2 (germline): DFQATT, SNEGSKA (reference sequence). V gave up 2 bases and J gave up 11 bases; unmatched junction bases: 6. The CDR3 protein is CSARLAGGRGQYF. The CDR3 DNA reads TGCAGTGCTAGACTAGCGGGGGGTAGGGGGCAGTATTTT.

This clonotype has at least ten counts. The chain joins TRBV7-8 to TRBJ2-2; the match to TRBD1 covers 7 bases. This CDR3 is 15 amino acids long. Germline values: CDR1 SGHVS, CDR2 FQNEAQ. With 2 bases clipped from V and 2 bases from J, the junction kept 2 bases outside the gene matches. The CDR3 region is CASSLRDRNTGELFF. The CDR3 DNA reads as TGTGCCAGCAGCTTAAGGGACAGAAACACCGGGGAGCTGTTTTTT.

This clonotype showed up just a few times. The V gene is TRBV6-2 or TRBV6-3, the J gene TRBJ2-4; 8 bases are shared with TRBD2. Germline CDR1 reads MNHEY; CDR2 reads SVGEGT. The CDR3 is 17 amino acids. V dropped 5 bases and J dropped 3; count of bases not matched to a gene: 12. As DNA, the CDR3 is TGTGCCAGCAGTATCGCGGCGGGACTAGGGGGCAAAAACATTCAGTACTTC. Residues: CASSIAAGLGGKNIQYF.

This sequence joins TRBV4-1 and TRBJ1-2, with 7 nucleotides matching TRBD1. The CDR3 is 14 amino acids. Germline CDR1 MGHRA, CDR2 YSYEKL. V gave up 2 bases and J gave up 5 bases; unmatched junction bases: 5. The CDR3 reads CASSQTGDSYGYTF. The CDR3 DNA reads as TGCGCCAGCAGCCAAACAGGGGATAGTTATGGCTACACCTTC.